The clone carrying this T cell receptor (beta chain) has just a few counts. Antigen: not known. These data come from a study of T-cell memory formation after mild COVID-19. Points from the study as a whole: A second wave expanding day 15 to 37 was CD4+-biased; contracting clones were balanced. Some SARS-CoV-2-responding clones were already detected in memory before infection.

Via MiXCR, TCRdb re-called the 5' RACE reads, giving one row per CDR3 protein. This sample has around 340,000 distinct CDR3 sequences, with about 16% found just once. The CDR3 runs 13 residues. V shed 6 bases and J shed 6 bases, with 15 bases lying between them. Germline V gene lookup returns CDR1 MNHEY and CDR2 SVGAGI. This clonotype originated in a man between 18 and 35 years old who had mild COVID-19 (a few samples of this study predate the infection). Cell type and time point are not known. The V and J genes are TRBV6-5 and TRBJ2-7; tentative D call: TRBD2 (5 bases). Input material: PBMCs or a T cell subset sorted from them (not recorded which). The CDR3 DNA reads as TGTGCCAGCAGCCCCGGGATGTTCCGCGAGCAGTACGTC. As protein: CASSPGMFREQYV.